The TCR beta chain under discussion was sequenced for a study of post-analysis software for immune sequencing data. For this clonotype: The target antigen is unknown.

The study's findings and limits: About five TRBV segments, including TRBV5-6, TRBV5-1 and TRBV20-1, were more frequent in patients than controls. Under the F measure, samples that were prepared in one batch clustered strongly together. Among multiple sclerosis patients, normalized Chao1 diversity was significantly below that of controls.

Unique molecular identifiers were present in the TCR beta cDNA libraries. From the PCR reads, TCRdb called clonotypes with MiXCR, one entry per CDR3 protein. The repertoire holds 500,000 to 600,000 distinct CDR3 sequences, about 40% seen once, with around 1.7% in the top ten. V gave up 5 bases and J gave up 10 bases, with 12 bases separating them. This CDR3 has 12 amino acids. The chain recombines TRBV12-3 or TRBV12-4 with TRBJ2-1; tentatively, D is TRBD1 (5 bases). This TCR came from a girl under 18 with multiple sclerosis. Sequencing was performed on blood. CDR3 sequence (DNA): TGTGCCAGCAGTAGCAGGGTAGGCGAGCAGTTCTTC. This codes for CASSSRVGEQFF.